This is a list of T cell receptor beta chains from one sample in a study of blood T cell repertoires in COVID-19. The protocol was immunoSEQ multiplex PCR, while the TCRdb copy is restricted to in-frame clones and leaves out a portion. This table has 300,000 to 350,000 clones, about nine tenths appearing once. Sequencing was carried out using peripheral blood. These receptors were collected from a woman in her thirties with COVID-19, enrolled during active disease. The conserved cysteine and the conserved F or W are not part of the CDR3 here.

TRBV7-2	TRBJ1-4	ASSETADRAGEKLF
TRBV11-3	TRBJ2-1	ASSLQAGSYNEQF
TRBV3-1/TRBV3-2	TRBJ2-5	ASSQDPGETQY
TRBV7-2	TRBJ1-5	ASSPREGGTQPQH
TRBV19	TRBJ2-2	ASTMDPGINTGELF
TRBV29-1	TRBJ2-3	SVVGTSSPDTQY
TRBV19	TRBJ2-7	ASSTSGRAEQY
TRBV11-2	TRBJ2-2	ASSRTIGTGNTGELF
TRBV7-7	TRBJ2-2	ASGTSPGELF
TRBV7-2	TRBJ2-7	ASSIPTSGSNEQY
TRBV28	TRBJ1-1	ASSEGGGDNTEAF
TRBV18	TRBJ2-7	ASSPGLYEQY
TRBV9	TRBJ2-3	ASSVGTSVTDTQY
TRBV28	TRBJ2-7	ASSLGLAGYEQY
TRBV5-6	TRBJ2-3	ASSIYSGRATDTQY
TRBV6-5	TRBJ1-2	ASSKGTDYGYT
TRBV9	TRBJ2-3	ASSRDTSTDTQY
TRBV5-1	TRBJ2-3	ASSPGTGSDTQY
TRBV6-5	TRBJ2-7	ASSYTQGYGEQY
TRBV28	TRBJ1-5	ASSLSGYGQPQH
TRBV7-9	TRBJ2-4	ASSPPGEEIQY
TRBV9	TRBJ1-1	ASSVAPGNTEAF
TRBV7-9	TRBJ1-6	ASSLEAGQVDSPLH
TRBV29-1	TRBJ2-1	SGTDRERYNEQF
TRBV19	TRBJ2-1	ASSQWTSGLKEQF
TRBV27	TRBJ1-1	ASENGTRAF
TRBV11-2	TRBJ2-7	ASSLGGGYEQY
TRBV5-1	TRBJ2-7	ASSLIRGRLNEQY
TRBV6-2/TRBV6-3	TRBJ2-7	ASSHGTELYEQY
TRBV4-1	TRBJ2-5	ASSQIVGGKETQY
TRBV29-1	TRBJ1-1	SVVATNTEAF
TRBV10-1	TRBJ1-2	ASSGARGAGGTTYGYT
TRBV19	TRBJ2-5	ASSIGAGVGETQY
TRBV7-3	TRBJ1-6	ASSQGAVNSPLH
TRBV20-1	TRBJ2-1	SASFDAGTGDEQF
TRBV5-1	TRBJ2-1	ASSFRPGTSGNEQF
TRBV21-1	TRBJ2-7	ASRFDEQY
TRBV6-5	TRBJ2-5	ASTRLETQY